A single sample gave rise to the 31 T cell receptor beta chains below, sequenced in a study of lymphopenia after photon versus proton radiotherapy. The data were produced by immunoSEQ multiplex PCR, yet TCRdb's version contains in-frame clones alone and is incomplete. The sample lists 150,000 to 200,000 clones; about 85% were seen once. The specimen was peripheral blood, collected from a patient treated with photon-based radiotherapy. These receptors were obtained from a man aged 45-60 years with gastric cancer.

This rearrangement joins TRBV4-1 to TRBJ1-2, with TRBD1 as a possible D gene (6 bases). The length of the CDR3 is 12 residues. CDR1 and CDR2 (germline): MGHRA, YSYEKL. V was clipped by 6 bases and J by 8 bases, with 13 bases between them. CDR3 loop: CASRWLGGGYTF. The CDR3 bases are TGCGCCAGCAGGTGGTTAGGGGGGGGCTACACCTTC.

CDR3 sequence: CASSLMVAGGNEQFF. CDR3 nucleotides: TGCGCCAGCAGCTTGATGGTAGCGGGAGGAAATGAGCAGTTCTTC. The genes are TRBV5-1 and TRBJ2-1; 10 bases agree with TRBD2. V dropped 1 base and J dropped 7; count of bases not matched to a gene: 5. CDR1 is SGHRS and CDR2 is YFSETQ in the germline V gene. This CDR3 comprises 15 residues.

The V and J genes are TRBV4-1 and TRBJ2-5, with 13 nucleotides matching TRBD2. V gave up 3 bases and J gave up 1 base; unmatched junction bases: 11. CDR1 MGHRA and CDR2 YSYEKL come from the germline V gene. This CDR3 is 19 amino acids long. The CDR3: CASSQRTGTSGTPQETQYF. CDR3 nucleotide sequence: TGCGCCAGCAGCCAGCGTACCGGGACTAGCGGGACACCCCAAGAGACCCAGTACTTC.

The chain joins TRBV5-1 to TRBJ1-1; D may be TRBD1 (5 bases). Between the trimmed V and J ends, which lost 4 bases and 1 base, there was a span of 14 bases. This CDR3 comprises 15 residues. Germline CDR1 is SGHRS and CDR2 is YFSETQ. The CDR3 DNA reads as TGCGCCAGCAGCCAAGCGAGACAGTCGAACACTGAAGCTTTCTTT. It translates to CASSQARQSNTEAFF. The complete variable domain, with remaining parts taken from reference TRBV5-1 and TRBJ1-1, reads KAGVTQTPRYLIKTRGQQVTLSCSPISGHRSVSWYQQTPGQGLQFLFEYFSETQRNKGNFPGRFSGRQFSNSRSEMNVSTLELGDSALYLCASSQARQSNTEAFFGQGTRLTVV.

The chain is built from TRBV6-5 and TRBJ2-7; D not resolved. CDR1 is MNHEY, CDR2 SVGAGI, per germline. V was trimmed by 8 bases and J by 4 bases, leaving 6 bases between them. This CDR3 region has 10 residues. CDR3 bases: TGTGCCAGCGGGCAGTACGAGCAGTACTTC. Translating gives CASGQYEQYF.

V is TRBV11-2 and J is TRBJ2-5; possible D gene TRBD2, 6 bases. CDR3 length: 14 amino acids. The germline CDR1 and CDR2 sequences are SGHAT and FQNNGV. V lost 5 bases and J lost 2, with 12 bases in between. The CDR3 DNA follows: TGTGCCAGCAGCCAACGACGGGAGCAAGAGACCCAGTACTTC. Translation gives CASSQRREQETQYF. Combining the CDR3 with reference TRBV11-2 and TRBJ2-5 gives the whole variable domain EAGVAQSPRYKIIEKRQSVAFWCNPISGHATLYWYQQILGQGPKLLIQFQNNGVVDDSQLPKDRFSAERLKGVDSTLKIQPAKLEDSAVYLCASSQRREQETQYFGPGTRLLVL.

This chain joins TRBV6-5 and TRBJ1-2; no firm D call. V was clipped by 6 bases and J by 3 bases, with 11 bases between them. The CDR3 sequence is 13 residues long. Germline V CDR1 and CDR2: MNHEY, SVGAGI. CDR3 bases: TGTGCCAGCAGGGAAGGGAGTGACTATGGCTACACCTTC. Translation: CASREGSDYGYTF.

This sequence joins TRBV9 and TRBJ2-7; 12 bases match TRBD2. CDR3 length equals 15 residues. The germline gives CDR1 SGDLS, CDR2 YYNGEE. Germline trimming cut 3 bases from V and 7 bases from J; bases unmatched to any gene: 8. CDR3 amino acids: CASSASSGRAEEQYF. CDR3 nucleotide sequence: TGTGCCAGCAGCGCGTCTAGCGGGAGGGCCGAGGAGCAGTACTTC.

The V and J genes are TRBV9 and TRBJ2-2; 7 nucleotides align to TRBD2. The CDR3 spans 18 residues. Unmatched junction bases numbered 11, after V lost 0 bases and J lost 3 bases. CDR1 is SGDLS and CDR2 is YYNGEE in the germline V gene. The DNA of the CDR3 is TGTGCCAGCAGCGTAGGCGAGGGAGGGCCCCTATACACCGGGGAGCTGTTTTTT. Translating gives CASSVGEGGPLYTGELFF.

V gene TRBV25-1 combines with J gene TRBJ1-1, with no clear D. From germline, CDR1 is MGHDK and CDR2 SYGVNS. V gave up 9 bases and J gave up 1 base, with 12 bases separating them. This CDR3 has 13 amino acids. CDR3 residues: CASSTRGNTEAFF. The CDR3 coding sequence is TGTGCCAGTTCTACCCGGGGGAACACTGAAGCTTTCTTT.

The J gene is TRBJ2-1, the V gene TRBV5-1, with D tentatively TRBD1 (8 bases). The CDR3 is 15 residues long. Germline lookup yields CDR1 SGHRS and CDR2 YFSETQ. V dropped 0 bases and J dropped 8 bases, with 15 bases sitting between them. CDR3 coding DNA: TGCGCCAGCAGCTTGGAACAGGGGGGGAACGATGAGCAGTTCTTC. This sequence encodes CASSLEQGGNDEQFF.

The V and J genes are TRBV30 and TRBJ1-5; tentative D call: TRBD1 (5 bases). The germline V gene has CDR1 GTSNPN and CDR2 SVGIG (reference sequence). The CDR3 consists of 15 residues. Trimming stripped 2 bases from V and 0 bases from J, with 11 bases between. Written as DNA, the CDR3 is TGTGCCTGGAGTCCGACAGCCTATAGCAATCAGCCCCAGCATTTT. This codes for CAWSPTAYSNQPQHF.

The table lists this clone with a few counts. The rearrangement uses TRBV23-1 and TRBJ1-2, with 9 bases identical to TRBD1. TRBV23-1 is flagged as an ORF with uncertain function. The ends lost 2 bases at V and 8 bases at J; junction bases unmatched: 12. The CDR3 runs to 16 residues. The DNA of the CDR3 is TGCGCCAGCAGTCAAGACCCGGGACAGGGTCTCGGAGGCTACACCTTC. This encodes CASSQDPGQGLGGYTF.

DNA for the CDR3: TGTGCCAGCAGTGGGACGGAATCCTACGAGCAGTACTTC. Translation gives CASSGTESYEQYF. V and J are TRBV6-5 and TRBJ2-7, with D tentatively TRBD1 or TRBD2 (5 bases each). Per the germline V gene, CDR1 is MNHEY and CDR2 is SVGAGI. The V gene lost 5 bases and the J gene lost 1 base, with 9 bases spanning the gap. The CDR3 spans 13 residues.

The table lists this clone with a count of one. CDR3 region: CASGRTRTDTQYF. The CDR3 DNA reads as TGTGCCAGCGGGCGGACCCGCACAGATACGCAGTATTTT. The chain links TRBV6-1 to TRBJ2-3, with D unresolved. Trimming cost V 8 bases and J 1 base, with 10 bases left between them. The CDR3 sequence is 13 residues long. Germline assignment: CDR1 MNHNS and CDR2 SASEGT.

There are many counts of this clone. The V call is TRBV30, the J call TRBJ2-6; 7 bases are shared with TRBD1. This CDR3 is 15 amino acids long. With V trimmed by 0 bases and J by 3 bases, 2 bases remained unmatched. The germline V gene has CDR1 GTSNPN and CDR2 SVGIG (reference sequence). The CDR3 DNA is TGTGCCTGGAGTGTGAGGGGGCTTGGGGCCAACGTCCTGACTTTC. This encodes CAWSVRGLGANVLTF.

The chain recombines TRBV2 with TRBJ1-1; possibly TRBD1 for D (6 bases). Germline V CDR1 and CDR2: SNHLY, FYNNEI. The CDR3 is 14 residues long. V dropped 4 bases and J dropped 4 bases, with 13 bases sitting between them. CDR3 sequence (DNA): TGTGCCAGCAGTGTAGGGGCCAGGGGCACTGAAGCTTTCTTT. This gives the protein CASSVGARGTEAFF.

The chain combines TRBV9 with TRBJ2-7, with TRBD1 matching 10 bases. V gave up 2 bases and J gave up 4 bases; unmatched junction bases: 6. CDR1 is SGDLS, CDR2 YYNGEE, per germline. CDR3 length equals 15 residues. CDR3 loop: CASSVSGQGVYEQYF. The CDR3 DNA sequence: TGTGCCAGCAGCGTCTCAGGACAGGGGGTGTACGAGCAGTACTTC.

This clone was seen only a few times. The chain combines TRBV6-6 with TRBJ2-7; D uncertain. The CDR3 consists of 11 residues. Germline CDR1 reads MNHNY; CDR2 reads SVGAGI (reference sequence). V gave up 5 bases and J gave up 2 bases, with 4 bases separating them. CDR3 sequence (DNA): TGTGCCAGCAGTCCCGCCTACGAGCAGTACTTC. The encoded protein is CASSPAYEQYF.

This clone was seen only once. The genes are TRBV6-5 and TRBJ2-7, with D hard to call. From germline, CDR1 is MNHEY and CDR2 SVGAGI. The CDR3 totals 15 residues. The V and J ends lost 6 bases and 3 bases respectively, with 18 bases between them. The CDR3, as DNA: TGTGCCAGCAGACGCCAATTAGCTCAGCTCTACGAGCAGTACTTC. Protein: CASRRQLAQLYEQYF.

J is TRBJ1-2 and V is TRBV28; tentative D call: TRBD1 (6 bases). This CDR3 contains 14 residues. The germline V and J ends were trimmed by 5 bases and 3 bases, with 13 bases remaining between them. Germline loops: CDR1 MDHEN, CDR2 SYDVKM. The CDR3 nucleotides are TGTGCCAGCAGTCCCCCCCAGGGGTACTATGGCTACACCTTC. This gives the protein CASSPPQGYYGYTF.

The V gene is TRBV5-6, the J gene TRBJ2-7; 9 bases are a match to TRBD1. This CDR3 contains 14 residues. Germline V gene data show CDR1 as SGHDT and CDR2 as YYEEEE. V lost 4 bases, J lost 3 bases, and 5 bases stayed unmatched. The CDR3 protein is CASSPGTGIYEQYF. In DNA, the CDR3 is TGTGCCAGCAGCCCTGGGACAGGGATCTACGAGCAGTACTTC.

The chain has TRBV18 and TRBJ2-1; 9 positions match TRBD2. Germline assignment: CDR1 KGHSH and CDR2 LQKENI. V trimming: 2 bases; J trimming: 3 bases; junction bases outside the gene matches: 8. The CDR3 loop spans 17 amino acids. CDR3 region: CASSPSQAGGLYNEQFF. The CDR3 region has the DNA TGTGCCAGCTCACCATCCCAAGCGGGAGGACTCTACAATGAGCAGTTCTTC.

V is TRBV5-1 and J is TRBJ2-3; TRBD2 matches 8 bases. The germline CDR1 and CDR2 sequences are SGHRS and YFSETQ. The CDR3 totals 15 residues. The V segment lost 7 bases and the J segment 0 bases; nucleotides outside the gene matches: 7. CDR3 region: CASRDSGASTDTQYF. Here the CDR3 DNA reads TGCGCCAGCCGCGATAGCGGGGCTAGCACAGATACGCAGTATTTT.

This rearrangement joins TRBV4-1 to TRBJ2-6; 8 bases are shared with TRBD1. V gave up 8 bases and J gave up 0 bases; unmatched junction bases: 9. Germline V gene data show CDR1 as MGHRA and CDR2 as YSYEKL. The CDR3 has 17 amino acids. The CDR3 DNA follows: TGCGCCAGCGCACCGGGACAGGCGCACTCTGGGGCCAACGTCCTGACTTTC. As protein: CASAPGQAHSGANVLTF.

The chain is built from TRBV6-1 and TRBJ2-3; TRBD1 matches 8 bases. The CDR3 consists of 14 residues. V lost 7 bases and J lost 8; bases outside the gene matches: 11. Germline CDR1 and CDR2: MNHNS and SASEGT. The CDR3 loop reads CASMRTGKSPTQYF. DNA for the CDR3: TGTGCCAGCATGAGGACAGGGAAGTCTCCTACGCAGTATTTT.

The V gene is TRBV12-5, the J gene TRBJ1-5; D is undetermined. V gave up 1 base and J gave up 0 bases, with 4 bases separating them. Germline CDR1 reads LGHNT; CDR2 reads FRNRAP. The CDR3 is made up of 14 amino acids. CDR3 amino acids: CASGLGDSNQPQHF. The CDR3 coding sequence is TGTGCTAGTGGTTTGGGGGATAGCAATCAGCCCCAGCATTTT.

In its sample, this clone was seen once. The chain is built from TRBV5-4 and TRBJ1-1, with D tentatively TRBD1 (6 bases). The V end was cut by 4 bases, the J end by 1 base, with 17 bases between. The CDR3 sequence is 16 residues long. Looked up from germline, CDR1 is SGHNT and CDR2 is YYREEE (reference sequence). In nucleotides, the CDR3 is TGTGCCAGCAGCCAACCAACGGACAGAAAGAACACTGAAGCTTTCTTT. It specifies CASSQPTDRKNTEAFF.

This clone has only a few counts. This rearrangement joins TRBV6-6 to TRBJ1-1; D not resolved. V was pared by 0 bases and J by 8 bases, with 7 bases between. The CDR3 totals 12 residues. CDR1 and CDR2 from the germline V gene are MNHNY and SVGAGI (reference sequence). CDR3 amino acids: CASSYSGPEAFF. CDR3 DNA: TGTGCCAGCAGTTACTCGGGTCCCGAAGCTTTCTTT.

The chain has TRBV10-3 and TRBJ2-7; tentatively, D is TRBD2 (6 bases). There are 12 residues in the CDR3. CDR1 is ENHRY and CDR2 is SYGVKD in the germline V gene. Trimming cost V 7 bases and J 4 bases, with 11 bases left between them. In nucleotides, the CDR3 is TGTGCCATCATGGGGGAGGCATACGAGCAGTACTTC. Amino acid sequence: CAIMGEAYEQYF.

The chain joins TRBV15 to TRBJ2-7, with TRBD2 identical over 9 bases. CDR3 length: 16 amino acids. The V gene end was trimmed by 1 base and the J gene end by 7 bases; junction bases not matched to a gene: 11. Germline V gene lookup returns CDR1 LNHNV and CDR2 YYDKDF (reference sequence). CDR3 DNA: TGTGCCACCAGCAGAGGGGGCGGGAGGGCCGGAGATGAGCAGTACTTC. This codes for CATSRGGGRAGDEQYF.